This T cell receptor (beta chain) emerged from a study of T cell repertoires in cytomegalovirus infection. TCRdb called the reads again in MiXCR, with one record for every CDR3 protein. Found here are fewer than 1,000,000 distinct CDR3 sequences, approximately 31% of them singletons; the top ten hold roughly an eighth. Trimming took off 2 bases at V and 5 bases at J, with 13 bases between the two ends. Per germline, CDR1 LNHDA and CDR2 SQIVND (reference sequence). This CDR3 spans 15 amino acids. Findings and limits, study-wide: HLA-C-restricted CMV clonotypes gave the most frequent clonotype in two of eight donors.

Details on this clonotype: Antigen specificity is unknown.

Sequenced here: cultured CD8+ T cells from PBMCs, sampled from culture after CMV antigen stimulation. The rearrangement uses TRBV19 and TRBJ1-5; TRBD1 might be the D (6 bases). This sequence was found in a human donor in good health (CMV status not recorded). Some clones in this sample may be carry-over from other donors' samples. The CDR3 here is CASSIMGAHDQPQHF. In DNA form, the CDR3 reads TGTGCCAGTAGTATAATGGGGGCGCACGATCAGCCCCAGCATTTT.